Listed here is a single T cell receptor beta chain. Its antigen is unknown. This entry belongs to a study of shared clonotypes between healthy human individuals. Study overall: Every donor yielded three CD4 naive, three CD4 memory, two CD8 naive and one CD8 memory plate.

Produced via immunoSEQ multiplex PCR; TCRdb's table is partial and in-frame only. The sample consists of about 2.4 million clones, just over 90% of them appearing once. Donors, healthy HIV-negative adults, lacked recent acute infections or vaccinations. Study results and limitations: Naive CD4 clonotypes overlapped across a handful of donors at approximately 5.3%.

The CDR3 is 17 residues long. Per the germline V gene, CDR1 is MGHRA and CDR2 is YSYEKL. V dropped 1 base and J dropped 5; count of bases not matched to a gene: 10. The chain carries TRBV4-1 and TRBJ2-3, with 9 bases lining up with TRBD2. This receptor was identified in a man aged 18-30 years in good health. The material sequenced was naive CD4+ T cells sorted from blood. Regarding subset: CD45RA+ positively selected. As DNA, the CDR3 is TGCGCCAGCAGCCAAGGGGCGGTAGCGGGAGCCAGAGATACGCAGTATTTT. It translates to CASSQGAVAGARDTQYF.